The 25 T cell receptor beta chains below were found in one sample sequenced in a study of cytomegalovirus exposure and HLA in healthy donors. Vbeta (60) and Jbeta (13) primers were used in the PCR. The data were produced by immunoSEQ multiplex PCR, yet TCRdb's version contains in-frame clones alone and is incomplete. The repertoire includes around 110,000 clones, around 85% of them detected once, and 2% to 2.5% sits in the top ten. Sequencing input: PBMCs. The receptors were sampled from a man younger than 45 in good health and CMV-seronegative.

In the case of this clone: At one boundary the junction diverges from the germline segment, which might be a read error. The chain links TRBV7-7 to TRBJ2-1, with 7 bases that match TRBD2. Germline V gene sequence: CDR1 SSHAT, CDR2 FNYEAQ (reference sequence). The CDR3 sequence is 17 residues long. CDR3 in DNA: TGTGCTAGCAGCTTAGCGCCCGGAGGGGAGGGAAGGAATGAGCAGTTCTTC. Protein sequence: CASSLAPGGEGRNEQFF. Using reference TRBV7-7 and TRBJ2-1 for the parts outside the CDR3, the full variable domain is GAGVSQSPRYKVTKRGQDVTLRCDPISSHATLYWYQQALGQGPEFLTYFNYEAQPDKSGLPSDRFSAERPEGSISTLTIQRTEQRDSAMYRCASSLAPGGEGRNEQFFGPGTRLTVL.

The gene calls are TRBV30 and TRBJ1-3; no definite D call. The CDR3 sequence is 17 residues long. The germline gives CDR1 GTSNPN, CDR2 SVGIG (reference sequence). Trimming removed 0 bases at V and 2 bases at J, with 17 bases between. The CDR3 spells CAWSVSIWGGTGNTIYF. The CDR3 nucleotides are TGTGCCTGGAGTGTATCTATCTGGGGAGGCACTGGAAACACCATATATTTT.

The genes are TRBV14 and TRBJ1-6, with D perhaps TRBD1 (5 bases). V was pared by 4 bases and J by 7 bases, with 17 bases between. Germline assignment: CDR1 SGHDN and CDR2 FVKESK. The CDR3 spans 16 residues. This CDR3 reads CASSLRTGGQNSPLHF. The CDR3 nucleotides read TGTGCCAGCAGCCTTCGTACCGGGGGTCAGAATTCACCCCTCCACTTT.

The V gene is TRBV19, the J gene TRBJ1-5, with a tentative D call TRBD1 (6 bases). CDR1 is LNHDA and CDR2 is SQIVND in the germline V gene (reference sequence). The CDR3 is 15 amino acids. The V end lost 3 bases, the J end lost 0 bases, and 9 bases lay between the germline ends. The CDR3, as DNA: TGTGCCAGTAGTATTGGGGGCTATAGCAATCAGCCCCAGCATTTT. Residues: CASSIGGYSNQPQHF. The variable domain in full, completed from reference TRBV19 and TRBJ1-5, reads DGGITQSPKYLFRKEGQNVTLSCEQNLNHDAMYWYRQDPGQGLRLIYYSQIVNDFQKGDIAEGYSVSREKKESFPLTVTSAQKNPTAFYLCASSIGGYSNQPQHFGDGTRLSIL.

The CDR3 nucleotides are TGTGCCAGCAGCTTAGGCCTGTGGCGGGGGGCCCCTTCCTACAATGAGCAGTTCTTC. Translating gives CASSLGLWRGAPSYNEQFF. The gene calls are TRBV11-3 and TRBJ2-1, with 8 bases matching TRBD2. The J segment lost 1 base and the V segment lost 1 base, leaving 12 bases of the junction unmatched. Germline CDR1 is SGHNT and CDR2 is YENEEA. The CDR3 is 19 amino acids. Full variable domain (missing parts from reference TRBV11-3 and TRBJ2-1): EAGVVQSPRYKIIEKKQPVAFWCNPISGHNTLYWYLQNLGQGPELLIRYENEEAVDDSQLPKDRFSAERLKGVDSTLKIQPAELGDSAVYLCASSLGLWRGAPSYNEQFFGPGTRLTVL.

The CDR3 sequence is CASSQSVTDYEQYF. CDR3 DNA: TGTGCCAGCAGCCAGTCCGTTACCGACTACGAGCAGTACTTC. The V and J genes are TRBV7-9 and TRBJ2-7; no clear D gene. With 5 bases removed from V and 3 bases from J, the gap between germline ends came to 14 bases. The CDR3 sequence is 14 residues long. The germline V gene has CDR1 SEHNR and CDR2 FQNEAQ (reference sequence). Filled out from reference TRBV7-9 and TRBJ2-7, the complete variable domain reads DTGVSQNPRHKITKRGQNVTFRCDPISEHNRLYWYRQTLGQGPEFLTYFQNEAQLEKSRLLSDRFSAERPKGSFSTLEIQRTEQGDSAMYLCASSQSVTDYEQYFGPGTRLTVT.

J is TRBJ2-7 and V is TRBV28; D is possibly TRBD2 (5 bases). The CDR3 consists of 13 residues. CDR1 is MDHEN and CDR2 is SYDVKM in the germline V gene. Trimming left V 6 bases short and J 3 bases short, with 12 bases between. CDR3 DNA: TGTGCCAGCAGACGGAGCGGCGTCTACGAGCAGTACTTC. Translating it yields CASRRSGVYEQYF.

This clone was counted once. The genes are TRBV29-1 and TRBJ2-2; 7 bases line up with TRBD1. The germline V gene encodes CDR1 SQVTM and CDR2 ANQGSEA. V shed 1 base, J shed 0 bases, and the junction held 20 bases outside the gene matches. CDR3 length: 21 residues. The CDR3 coding sequence is TGCAGCGTTGAAGTAAGGGCGCAAGACAGGGTGGTTGCGACGAACACCGGGGAGCTGTTTTTT. Translating gives CSVEVRAQDRVVATNTGELFF.

The chain joins TRBV19 to TRBJ1-5, with 9 nucleotides matching TRBD1. J was trimmed by 11 bases and V by 8 bases; bases with no gene match: 7. Germline assignment: CDR1 LNHDA and CDR2 SQIVND (reference sequence). There are 12 residues in the CDR3. This CDR3 is CASSTGGEAQHF. The CDR3, as DNA: TGTGCCAGTTCGACAGGGGGTGAGGCCCAGCATTTT.

The chain is built from TRBV7-2 and TRBJ2-7, with 9 bases that match TRBD1. The CDR3 consists of 14 residues. V lost 6 bases to trimming and J lost 6 bases; unmatched junction nucleotides: 9. Germline V lookup: CDR1 SGHTA, CDR2 FQGNSA. The CDR3 nucleotides are TGTGCCAGCAGTAACCGGGACAGGGCGTCCGAGCAGTACTTC. This encodes CASSNRDRASEQYF.

This rearrangement joins TRBV7-9 to TRBJ2-1; 7 bases map to TRBD2. Germline-derived CDR1 and CDR2 are SEHNR and FQNEAQ (reference sequence). V was clipped by 1 base and J by 8 bases; unmatched bases: 2. There are 13 residues in the CDR3. Here the CDR3 reads CASSLVREHEQFF. The CDR3 DNA sequence: TGTGCCAGCAGCTTAGTGCGGGAGCATGAGCAGTTCTTC.

V gene TRBV7-6 combines with J gene TRBJ2-2; weak D call: TRBD1 (6 bases). This CDR3 region has 16 residues. Germline loops: CDR1 SGHVS, CDR2 FNYEAQ. Deletions cut 5 bases from V and 5 bases from J, with 18 bases between. In DNA form, the CDR3 reads TGTGCCAGCAGCCGTTTATCCAGGGGTGTGACCGGGGAGCTGTTTTTT. Translated, it gives CASSRLSRGVTGELFF.

The V and J genes are TRBV2 and TRBJ1-4; D not resolved. The CDR3 contains 14 residues. In germline, CDR1 is SNHLY, CDR2 FYNNEI. Deletions cut 3 bases from V and 8 bases from J, with 13 bases between. The CDR3 protein is CASSDAGFGEKLFF. The CDR3 nucleotides read TGTGCCAGCAGTGATGCGGGGTTCGGGGAAAAACTGTTTTTT.

This chain connects TRBV30 to TRBJ1-6; D may be TRBD1 (6 bases). The V end lost 2 bases, the J end lost 11 bases, and 16 bases lay between the germline ends. CDR1 and CDR2 from the germline V gene are GTSNPN and SVGIG (reference sequence). The CDR3 loop spans 14 amino acids. This chain's CDR3 is CAWSPGRGVPPLHF. In DNA, the CDR3 is TGTGCCTGGAGTCCTGGCAGGGGTGTTCCACCCCTCCACTTT.

In its sample, this clone was seen once. The V call is TRBV5-1, the J call TRBJ2-2, with 13 bases aligning to TRBD2. The CDR3 contains 19 residues. V trimming: 5 bases; J trimming: 6 bases; junction bases outside the gene matches: 16. Germline V gene sequence: CDR1 SGHRS, CDR2 YFSETQ. This CDR3 reads CASRRPTSGRARRPGELFF. Written as DNA, the CDR3 is TGCGCCAGCAGACGACCCACTAGCGGGAGGGCCCGGAGGCCCGGGGAGCTGTTTTTT. The variable domain in full, completed from reference TRBV5-1 and TRBJ2-2, reads KAGVTQTPRYLIKTRGQQVTLSCSPISGHRSVSWYQQTPGQGLQFLFEYFSETQRNKGNFPGRFSGRQFSNSRSEMNVSTLELGDSALYLCASRRPTSGRARRPGELFFGEGSRLTVL.

V and J are TRBV29-1 and TRBJ1-2; 9 bases fit TRBD1. This CDR3 is built from 12 residues. V shed 4 bases, J shed 8 bases, and the junction held 5 bases outside the gene matches. Germline values: CDR1 SQVTM, CDR2 ANQGSEA. CDR3 in DNA: TGCAGCGTTGGAGACAGGGGGTCGGGCTACACCTTC. Encoded protein: CSVGDRGSGYTF.

The chain employs TRBV2 and TRBJ1-1; TRBD1 aligns across 9 bases. V dropped 8 bases and J dropped 5; count of bases not matched to a gene: 6. The germline gives CDR1 SNHLY, CDR2 FYNNEI. CDR3 length: 13 residues. The CDR3 here is CASSRDRDTEAFF. In DNA, the CDR3 is TGTGCCAGCTCCCGGGACAGGGATACTGAAGCTTTCTTT. Based on the CDR3 plus reference TRBV2 and TRBJ1-1, the full variable domain is EPEVTQTPSHQVTQMGQEVILRCVPISNHLYFYWYRQILGQKVEFLVSFYNNEISEKSEIFDDQFSVERPDGSNFTLKIRSTKLEDSAMYFCASSRDRDTEAFFGQGTRLTVV.

The V gene is TRBV23-1, the J gene TRBJ2-7; D might be TRBD2 (6 bases). Being an ORF, TRBV23-1 has a function that is uncertain. This CDR3 is 12 amino acids long. The DNA of the CDR3 is TGCGCAGCCGGGAGTGAATGCTACGAGCAGTACTTC. It yields the protein CAAGSECYEQYF.

V usage is TRBV10-2 and J usage is TRBJ1-2, with 10 bases lining up with TRBD1. CDR1 is WSHSY and CDR2 is SAAADI in the germline V gene. This CDR3 spans 15 amino acids. V gave up 4 bases and J gave up 4 bases; unmatched junction bases: 6. Here the CDR3 reads CASSGDRGRVYGYTF. The CDR3 DNA sequence: TGCGCCAGCAGTGGGGACAGGGGTAGGGTCTATGGCTACACCTTC.

This clone was seen just once. The gene calls are TRBV11-2 and TRBJ2-5, with 10 positions matching TRBD2. CDR1 SGHAT and CDR2 FQNNGV come from the germline V gene. Unmatched junction bases numbered 5, after V lost 8 bases and J lost 2 bases. The length of the CDR3 is 14 residues. This CDR3 reads CASLTSGFQETQYF. In nucleotides, the CDR3 is TGTGCCAGCTTGACTAGCGGGTTTCAAGAGACCCAGTACTTC.

The chain couples TRBV28 to TRBJ1-5; D unclear. The CDR3 is 15 amino acids. Germline V gene data show CDR1 as MDHEN and CDR2 as SYDVKM. The germline V and J ends were trimmed by 7 bases and 2 bases, with 15 bases remaining between them. DNA for the CDR3: TGTGCCAGCACCCTTCGGGCGGGCGGCAATCAGCCCCAGCATTTT. Its protein is CASTLRAGGNQPQHF.

This chain links TRBV5-1 with TRBJ2-7; D not certain. Trimming left V 3 bases short and J 1 base short, with 5 bases between. This CDR3 has 12 amino acids. From germline, CDR1 is SGHRS and CDR2 YFSETQ. The CDR3 reads CASSSPSYEQYF. CDR3 nucleotide sequence: TGCGCCAGCAGCTCCCCTTCCTACGAGCAGTACTTC.

This sequence joins TRBV4-1 and TRBJ2-1; 7 bases match TRBD2. The trim removed 4 bases at V and 7 bases at J, leaving 13 bases unmatched. Germline V gives CDR1 MGHRA, CDR2 YSYEKL. CDR3 length: 16 residues. CDR3 residues: CASSPSSGGYGNEQFF. The CDR3 DNA reads as TGCGCCAGCAGCCCTTCTTCCGGGGGGTACGGAAATGAGCAGTTCTTC.

The rearrangement uses TRBV6-5 and TRBJ1-2; D remains ambiguous. Trimming left V 5 bases short and J 2 bases short, with 9 bases between. The CDR3 runs to 13 residues. Germline CDR1 reads MNHEY; CDR2 reads SVGAGI. The CDR3 reads CASSPGFNYGYTF. The CDR3 DNA reads TGTGCCAGCAGTCCGGGGTTCAACTATGGCTACACCTTC.

The rearrangement uses TRBV11-2 and TRBJ2-1, with D hard to call. CDR1 is SGHAT and CDR2 is FQNNGV in the germline V gene. Trimming took off 3 bases at V and 0 bases at J, with 9 bases between the two ends. This CDR3 contains 15 residues. CDR3: CASSFTRASYNEQFF. Written as DNA, the CDR3 is TGTGCCAGCAGCTTCACTCGCGCCTCCTACAATGAGCAGTTCTTC.